These 3 T cell receptor beta chains came from one sample sequenced in a study of T cell responses to AZD1222 COVID-19 vaccine. Profiled with immunoSEQ multiplex PCR; TCRdb holds only in-frame clones, not every one. This sample yields roughly 190,000 clones, of which roughly nine tenths are seen a single time; under 2% belongs to the top ten. The specimen comprised peripheral blood, sampled 28 days after the second AZD1222 dose. All receptors derive from an adult who received the AZD1222 COVID-19 vaccine.

CDR3 in amino acids: CASGGGGTGELFF. CDR3 in DNA: TGTGCCAGCGGGGGCGGCGGCACCGGGGAGCTGTTTTTT. The V gene is TRBV13, the J gene TRBJ2-2, with D possibly being TRBD1 (6 bases). Trimming left V 8 bases short and J 4 bases short, with 11 bases between. This CDR3 has 13 amino acids. Germline V gives CDR1 PRHDT, CDR2 FYEKMQ (reference sequence).

At least ten counts were recorded for this clone. This chain joins TRBV10-2 and TRBJ2-2, with D unclear. The CDR3 has 12 amino acids. Germline V CDR1 and CDR2: WSHSY, SAAADI. Deletions cut 7 bases from V and 1 base from J, with 4 bases between. CDR3 amino acids: CASTGNTGELFF. The DNA for the CDR3 is TGCGCCAGCACAGGGAACACCGGGGAGCTGTTTTTT.

CDR3 region: CASGPGQVGSGEQYF. The CDR3 DNA reads as TGTGCCAGCGGACCCGGACAGGTCGGGTCTGGAGAGCAGTACTTC. This rearrangement joins TRBV6-5 to TRBJ2-7; TRBD1 agrees at 7 bases. The CDR3 contains 15 residues. With 8 bases clipped from V and 7 bases from J, the junction kept 17 bases outside the gene matches. Germline CDR1 is MNHEY and CDR2 is SVGAGI.